This TCR beta chain was identified during a study of liver allograft versus peripheral blood T cells. On the study more broadly: What was compared were the T cell receptor repertoires in transplanted livers and those in the peripheral blood of recipients.

TCRdb itself ran the reads through MiXCR, one entry per CDR3 protein. The top ten clones hold about 4.3% of a sample with several thousand distinct CDR3 sequences, around 21% of them seen once. By sample share, this clonotype is medium-sized. The CDR3 sequence is 16 residues long. The V and J ends lost 3 bases and 4 bases, in that order; junction bases with no gene match: 12. Germline values: CDR1 LGHNT, CDR2 FRNRAP. The rearrangement uses TRBV12-5 and TRBJ2-7; 7 nucleotides match TRBD2. The sequence came from a human patient who had a liver transplant. Some of the T cells might come from the graft donor. CDR3: CASGFGEGSWAYEQYF. CDR3 in DNA: TGTGCTAGTGGTTTCGGGGAGGGGAGTTGGGCATACGAGCAGTACTTC.